This T cell receptor (beta chain) was sequenced for a study of T cell responses to AZD1222 COVID-19 vaccine (dated by TCRdb to the early 2020s). Background on the whole study: TCR sequencing was performed for more than 230 trial participants, of whom about 200 were given two doses of AZD1222 and roughly 25 were given two doses of MenACWY control vaccine. Trial participants were enrolled by age into 18-55, 56-69 and 70-plus year subgroups, with around 150, 28 and 57 TCR-sequenced participants respectively.

Details on this clone: It has no known antigen specificity. No base qualities exist here, and no much larger clone lies one base off it.

The time point label for this specimen denotes: about 28 days (+/-7) after the second vaccine dose. AZD1222 recipients with second doses at about 4 weeks or about 12 weeks were pooled, because spike-specific TCR depth and breadth did not differ between schedules. Samples from vaccinated people were obtained from the UK trials COV001 and COV002, which included a single-blind randomized controlled phase 2/3 trial of AZD1222 (ChAdOx1 nCoV-19) in healthy adults. Trial participant PBMC samples were collected at day 0 and day 28 after the second dose for TCRbeta chain sequencing. Study-wide findings and limitations: After two AZD1222 doses, spike-specific TCR breadth and depth were significantly higher than at day 0 and than in MenACWY recipients. Conclusions about previously exposed vaccinees are limited because only five to seven AZD1222 recipients were SARS-CoV-2 seropositive at baseline. Because no day 14 peak-response samples were available, the repertoires could be characterized only after the peak T cell response. Most participants were white British and females outnumbered males, and the authors suggested that clonal diversity may have been underestimated. In the small 56-69-year group, the increase in depth fell short of significance, most likely because of low power. Reportedly, almost half of the unique spike-specific TCRs recognized epitopes lying outside the regions that are mutated in the B.1.351 and B.1.1.7 variants. CD4 TCRs associated with the vaccine covered the entire spike protein, and the dominant responses were in regions 160-218 and 743-854.

The CDR3 regions of human TCRbeta chains were analyzed by immunosequencing. Concerning the study's data processing: TCRs in the repertoires were matched against a reference library of SARS-CoV-2-specific TCRs that had been generated with the MIRA antigen-specificity platform. Breadth was defined as the fraction of unique TCRs that were SARS-CoV-2-associated, and depth was defined as the fraction of total T cells that were SARS-CoV-2-associated. Each spike-specific TCR was assigned to its reactive spike region and to a CD4 or CD8 class using the MIRA data. Log10-transformed breadth and depth values were compared by one-way ANOVA with Sidak's multiple comparisons tests. The source is immuneACCESS, and TCRdb retained only in-frame sequences with V and J called. Part of the clones is not carried over; for the studies checked, unresolved V genes explain less than half of this, and the remainder is unexplained. V and J calls plus clone size are reproduced from that table; the DNA served to infer D and trimming. Recorded for this sample are under 140,000 clones; 80% to 95% of them occurred a single time. Of the sample, more than 2% falls within the top ten clones.

The CDR3 measures 13 amino acids from cysteine to phenylalanine. The DNA shown is the 39-base CDR3, in frame from base 1. V trim: 6 bases; J trim: 5 bases; unmatched bases: 3. Sequences MDHEN (CDR1) and SYDVKM (CDR2) are obtained from the germline V gene. The source is an adult who received the AZD1222 COVID-19 vaccine. The input for sequencing was peripheral blood, taken 28 days after the second AZD1222 dose. Recombination linked TRBV28 to TRBJ2-1, and TRBD2 aligns with 8 junction nucleotides. The DNA reads as follows: TGTGCCAGCAGCCTAGCGGGTAACAATGAGCAGTTCTTC. Its product reads: CASSLAGNNEQFF.